This T cell receptor (beta chain) came from a study of T-cell memory formation after mild COVID-19 (dated by TCRdb to the early 2020s). With respect to the entire study: TCR sequence clusters from the two donors were largely donor specific. Longitudinal TCRalpha and TCRbeta repertoire sequencing tracked T-cell clones expanding and contracting after mild COVID-19 in a couple of donors. Two young, previously healthy adult volunteers, one female and one male, were included in the cohort.

The paper as a whole reports these results and caveats: SARS-CoV-2 specificity was not confirmed for the second-wave clones peaking on day 37. Contracting CD4+ clones were found mainly in CM and EM memory subsets, while CD8+ clones were enriched in EMRA. Only a couple of mild cases were covered by the study, and larger cohorts that include severe cases with pre-infection samples were considered necessary. Clones contracting from day 15 to 85 had balanced CD4/CD8 phenotypes, while a second wave expanding from day 15 to 37 was biased towards CD4+. Some responding clones were detected in pre-infection memory, which suggested that pre-existing cross-reactive memory T cells had joined the SARS-CoV-2 response.

Regarding this clonotype: Its antigen target is currently unknown. No base qualities exist here, and no much larger clone lies one base off it.

The CDR1 and CDR2 encoded by the germline V gene are SGHRS and YFSETQ. From its cysteine to its phenylalanine, the CDR3 spans 17 amino acids. Of the read, only the CDR3 DNA is kept; its 51 bases are in frame from base 1. V is cut by 4 bases and J by 3 bases, and the space between the germline ends is 20 bases. The sequencer listed for this sample is Illumina NovaSeq 6000. TCRalpha and TCRbeta cDNA libraries were built by 5'RACE with constant-segment primers, adding sample barcodes and unique molecular identifiers. RNA was extracted from every sample with Trizol reagent. Amplification of the libraries took two PCR steps, and the second step added a second sample barcode plus Illumina TruSeq adapters. Libraries were sequenced on an Illumina NovaSeq with 2 x 150 bp paired-end reads. Concerning the study's data processing: Reads were demultiplexed and collapsed into UMI-guided consensus sequences with migec v1.2.7. Using mixcr v2.1.11, UMI consensuses were aligned to TRA and TRB V and J templates and then assembled into clonotypes. A clonotype was counted as expanded or contracted only if both edgeR and NoisET called the change significant, with noise models trained on biological replicates. For edgeR calls, a false discovery rate-adjusted p below 0.01 and a log2 fold-change threshold of 1 were applied. As an exploratory analysis of dynamics, max-normalized trajectories of the 1000 most abundant clonotypes were examined with PCA combined with hierarchical clustering. Separately sequenced CD4+ and CD8+ repertoires were used to assign a CD4 or CD8 phenotype to each responding clone. TCRdb cleaned the public reads at Q25 with fastp, built clones with MiXCR and kept in-frame beta chains. Records with the same CDR3 protein are collapsed into one entry carrying the most frequent genes and DNA. It is TCRdb's table, rather than the study itself, that gives the V and J calls and clone size. The sample has roughly 550,000 distinct CDR3 sequences on record, around 20% of them singletons. The leading ten clones occupy roughly an eighth of the sample.

Ficoll-Paque density gradient centrifugation was the method used to isolate PBMCs. Specimen: PBMCs or a T cell subset sorted from them (not recorded which). This clonotype was sampled from an adult woman who had mild COVID-19 (a few samples of this study predate the infection). The sample titles of this study are shuffled in the database, so cell type and time point are left out; the donor was told from shared clones. The rearrangement combines TRBV5-1 with TRBJ1-5, and perhaps TRBD1 as D gene, on 5 matching bases. The CDR3 protein is CASSPGVQGRSNQPQHF. The DNA sequence is as follows: TGCGCCAGCAGCCCTGGAGTCCAGGGAAGGTCCAATCAGCCCCAGCATTTT. The reference TRBV5-1 and TRBJ1-5 proteins fill in what lies around the CDR3, so the full variable domain reads KAGVTQTPRYLIKTRGQQVTLSCSPISGHRSVSWYQQTPGQGLQFLFEYFSETQRNKGNFPGRFSGRQFSNSRSEMNVSTLELGDSALYLCASSPGVQGRSNQPQHFGDGTRLSIL.